Listed here are 15 T cell receptor beta chains from one sample, sequenced in a study of T cell responses to AZD1222 COVID-19 vaccine. Clones were sequenced by immunoSEQ multiplex PCR, and TCRdb holds only the in-frame ones, with some missing. The table includes some 150,000 clones, roughly 86% detected once. Material: peripheral blood, obtained 28 days after the second AZD1222 dose. Receptors were obtained from an adult who received the AZD1222 COVID-19 vaccine.

This clone was picked up a small number of times. The chain joins TRBV6-2 or TRBV6-3 to TRBJ2-3; D unclear. The CDR3 extends over 15 amino acids. Trimming took 6 bases from V and 2 from J, leaving 15 bases between them. Germline CDR1 is MNHEY and CDR2 is SVGEGT. The CDR3 loop reads CASSPTRFLTDTQYF. As DNA, the CDR3 is TGTGCCAGCAGCCCGACACGGTTCCTCACAGATACGCAGTATTTT.

The rearrangement uses TRBV3-1 (or the pseudogene TRBV3-2) and TRBJ1-1, with 9 positions matching TRBD1. Germline CDR1 and CDR2: LGHDT and YNNKEL (reference sequence). CDR3 length: 13 amino acids. V lost 4 bases to trimming and J lost 8 bases; unmatched junction nucleotides: 5. CDR3: CASSPGQGYEAFF. The CDR3 nucleotides are TGTGCCAGCAGCCCGGGACAGGGCTACGAAGCTTTCTTT.

CDR3 nucleotides: TGTGCCAGCAGCTCTGTGGCGTATGGCTACACCTTC. It translates to CASSSVAYGYTF. The chain joins TRBV5-6 to TRBJ1-2; D is unclear. The CDR3 is 12 amino acids. Trimming pared 3 bases from V and 5 bases from J, leaving 8 bases between. The V gene's germline CDR1 is SGHDT and CDR2 YYEEEE.

This rearrangement joins TRBV4-2 to TRBJ1-4; 8 bases agree with TRBD1. CDR1 LGHNA and CDR2 YNFKEQ come from the germline V gene. CDR3 size: 15 residues. V lost 4 bases and J lost 0; bases outside the gene matches: 1. CDR3 sequence (DNA): TGTGCCAGCAGCCCACAGGGGGCAACTAATGAAAAACTGTTTTTT. Translating it yields CASSPQGATNEKLFF.

The chain is built from TRBV6-5 and TRBJ2-3; TRBD2 matches 8 bases. V trimming: 8 bases; J trimming: 1 base; junction bases outside the gene matches: 2. The length of the CDR3 is 13 residues. The germline CDR1 and CDR2 sequences are MNHEY and SVGAGI. In DNA form, the CDR3 reads TGTGCCAGCGTCGGGGGGGGCACAGATACGCAGTATTTT. It is translated as CASVGGGTDTQYF.

The rearrangement joins TRBV10-3 to TRBJ1-1; perhaps TRBD1 as D (6 bases). The CDR3 is 14 residues long. Between the trimmed V and J ends, which lost 7 bases and 1 base, there was a span of 13 bases. Germline-derived CDR1 and CDR2 are ENHRY and SYGVKD. The CDR3 nucleotides are TGTGCCATCATGCAGGGGCCTGGGAACACTGAAGCTTTCTTT. Amino acid sequence: CAIMQGPGNTEAFF.

The gene calls are TRBV5-1 and TRBJ1-2; D is unclear. Per germline, CDR1 SGHRS and CDR2 YFSETQ. The CDR3 has 14 residues. V was cut by 7 bases and J by 2 bases, with 15 bases left in between. In DNA form, the CDR3 reads TGCGCCAGCGGACCCGACCGATTAAACTATGGCTACACCTTC. Translating gives CASGPDRLNYGYTF. The full variable domain, with the rest looked up from reference TRBV5-1 and TRBJ1-2, is KAGVTQTPRYLIKTRGQQVTLSCSPISGHRSVSWYQQTPGQGLQFLFEYFSETQRNKGNFPGRFSGRQFSNSRSEMNVSTLELGDSALYLCASGPDRLNYGYTFGSGTRLTVV.

V gene TRBV19 combines with J gene TRBJ2-1; 8 nucleotides align to TRBD1. Trimming removed 6 bases from V and 4 bases from J; junction bases left unmatched: 5. The germline V gene encodes CDR1 LNHDA and CDR2 SQIVND (reference sequence). The CDR3 sequence is 14 residues long. CDR3 amino acids: CASRPGDRYNEQFF. DNA of the CDR3: TGTGCCAGTAGGCCGGGGGACAGGTACAATGAGCAGTTCTTC.

The chain combines TRBV2 with TRBJ1-1; possibly TRBD1 for D (6 bases). The V end was cut by 6 bases, the J end by 5 bases, with 16 bases between. The CDR3 is 14 residues long. CDR1 and CDR2 from the germline V gene are SNHLY and FYNNEI. In nucleotides, the CDR3 is TGTGCCAGCAGCAGAGACAGGTTTGTAACTGAAGCTTTCTTT. It yields the protein CASSRDRFVTEAFF.

The rearrangement links TRBV28 to TRBJ1-1; no clear D gene. The CDR3 consists of 14 residues. The germline V and J ends were trimmed by 7 bases and 4 bases, with 16 bases remaining between them. Germline-derived CDR1 and CDR2 are MDHEN and SYDVKM. CDR3 DNA: TGTGCCAGCAATCCTACTCTCGGCAGCACTGAAGCTTTCTTT. Protein: CASNPTLGSTEAFF.

The chain links TRBV19 to TRBJ1-2, with 8 bases that match TRBD1. V lost 3 bases, J lost 5 bases, and 8 bases stayed unmatched. In germline, CDR1 is LNHDA, CDR2 SQIVND (reference sequence). The CDR3 is made up of 15 amino acids. This CDR3 is CASSIDRGPLYGYTF. As DNA, the CDR3 is TGTGCCAGTAGTATCGACAGGGGCCCCCTTTATGGCTACACCTTC. The variable domain in full, with the rest retrieved from reference TRBV19 and TRBJ1-2, is DGGITQSPKYLFRKEGQNVTLSCEQNLNHDAMYWYRQDPGQGLRLIYYSQIVNDFQKGDIAEGYSVSREKKESFPLTVTSAQKNPTAFYLCASSIDRGPLYGYTFGSGTRLTVV.

J is TRBJ2-7 and V is TRBV9; possible D gene TRBD1, 7 bases. The CDR3 consists of 15 residues. Looked up from germline, CDR1 is SGDLS and CDR2 is YYNGEE. V was trimmed by 4 bases and J by 4 bases, leaving 18 bases between them. The CDR3 region has the DNA TGTGCCAGCAGCCCAGGGGGGCTAGGACCTTACGAGCAGTACTTC. Residues: CASSPGGLGPYEQYF. The full variable domain, in which reference TRBV9 and TRBJ2-7 provide the parts outside the CDR3, is DSGVTQTPKHLITATGQRVTLRCSPRSGDLSVYWYQQSLDQGLQFLIQYYNGEERAKGNILERFSAQQFPDLHSELNLSSLELGDSALYFCASSPGGLGPYEQYFGPGTRLTVT.

The chain couples TRBV3-1 (or the pseudogene TRBV3-2) to TRBJ2-1, with 7 bases aligning to TRBD2. CDR1 and CDR2 (germline): LGHDT, YNNKEL (reference sequence). The CDR3 loop spans 17 amino acids. The V gene end was trimmed by 4 bases and the J gene end by 4 bases; junction bases not matched to a gene: 13. CDR3 nucleotide sequence: TGTGCCAGCAGCCCGGAAAGCGGGGCTAGCGGTTACAATGAGCAGTTCTTC. It encodes CASSPESGASGYNEQFF.

In nucleotides, the CDR3 is TGTGCCAAGACACGGTTGCGAGAGACCCAGTACTTC. This gives the protein CAKTRLRETQYF. The chain employs TRBV6-5 and TRBJ2-5; D gene uncertain. CDR3 length equals 12 residues. Trimming stripped 10 bases from V and 4 bases from J, with 13 bases between. The germline CDR1 and CDR2 sequences are MNHEY and SVGAGI.

V gene TRBV5-1 combines with J gene TRBJ2-7; D tentatively fits TRBD1 or TRBD2 (6 bases each). The CDR3 is 15 amino acids. The germline V gene has CDR1 SGHRS and CDR2 YFSETQ. Trimming stripped 4 bases from V and 10 bases from J, with 24 bases between. CDR3 residues: CASSPEGRTVLTQYF. CDR3 bases: TGCGCCAGCAGCCCGGAGGGGCGGACAGTCCTAACTCAGTACTTC.